This T cell receptor beta chain was obtained from a study of identical twins. TCRdb passed the 5' RACE reads through MiXCR, listing each CDR3 protein once. The sample has roughly 570,000 distinct CDR3 sequences; more than 9% are singletons. This clonotype was picked up a small number of times. Deletions cut 3 bases from V and 2 bases from J, with 8 bases between. This CDR3 region has 15 residues. Germline V CDR1 and CDR2: KGHSH, LQKENI. Separately, the same data were catalogued under a study of yellow fever vaccine responses in identical twins.

The genes are TRBV18 and TRBJ2-6; D not resolved. Sequenced input: PBMCs. This TCR derives from a woman in her late teens or twenties in good health. The CDR3 DNA reads TGTGCCAGCTCACCCTGGGTGGCTGGGGCCAACGTCCTGACTTTC. It encodes CASSPWVAGANVLTF. Looking up the rest from reference TRBV18 and TRBJ2-6 gives the full variable domain: NAGVMQNPRHLVRRRGQEARLRCSPMKGHSHVYWYRQLPEEGLKFMVYLQKENIIDESGMPKERFSAEFPKEGPSILRIQQVVRGDSAAYFCASSPWVAGANVLTFGAGSRLTVL.